Listed below are T cell receptor beta chains from one sample, sequenced in a study of blood T cells in healthy people across ages. From the 5' RACE reads, TCRdb called clonotypes with MiXCR, one entry per CDR3 protein. The sample includes about 680,000 distinct CDR3 sequences, about half seen only once; the top ten take 25% to 35%. The sample taken for sequencing was blood. These TCRs come from a woman aged 55-69 years in good health. CDR3s include the opening cysteine and the closing phenylalanine or tryptophan. The D gene is left open where the match is weak. Size is omitted from some rows. Given values are once, few, many or a class for expanded clones.

TRBJ2-6	13	TRBV20-1	few	-	CSARGSGANVLTF	TGCAGTGCTCGAGGGTCGGGGGCCAACGTCCTGACTTTC
TRBJ2-5	13	TRBV7-2	-	-	CASSLVGYNEQYF	TGTGCCAGCAGCTTAGTGGGCTACAATGAGCAGTACTTC
TRBJ2-3	13	TRBV6-1	few	-	CASTMEALDTQYF	TGTGCCAGCACTATGGAGGCGTTAGATACGCAGTATTTT
TRBJ2-1	19	TRBV9	-	-	CASSVSSGLGGIGLNEQFF	TGTGCCAGCAGCGTATCATCAGGGCTGGGCGGAATCGGGCTCAATGAGCAGTTCTTC
TRBJ2-3	14	TRBV6-5	-	-	CASSYSGAPDTQYF	TGTGCCAGCAGTTACTCCGGGGCCCCAGATACGCAGTATTTT
TRBJ1-2	13	TRBV7-9	few	-	CASSAGSNYGYTF	TGTGCCAGCAGCGCAGGATCTAACTATGGCTACACCTTC
TRBJ2-1	12	TRBV20-1	-	-	CSASERALKGFF	TGCAGTGCTAGCGAAAGGGCCCTCAAGGGGTTCTTC
TRBJ2-7	11	TRBV6-6	-	-	CASSLGSMQYF	TGTGCCAGCAGCCTCGGGAGCATGCAGTACTTC
TRBJ2-1	13	TRBV7-9	-	-	CASSLEGGNEQFF	TGTGCCAGCAGCTTAGAAGGAGGGAATGAGCAGTTCTTC
TRBJ2-6	16	TRBV9	-	-	CASSVAGWAGANVLTF	TGTGCCAGCAGCGTAGCGGGCTGGGCTGGGGCCAACGTCCTGACTTTC
TRBJ2-5	15	TRBV6-6	few	TRBD2	CASRPIAGAEETQYF	TGTGCCAGCAGGCCCATAGCGGGAGCGGAAGAGACCCAGTACTTC
TRBJ1-5	15	TRBV28	once	-	CASSPGRRGNQPQHF	TGTGCCAGCAGCCCAGGGAGAAGGGGCAATCAGCCCCAGCATTTT
TRBJ2-3	17	TRBV9	few	TRBD2	CASSPGLAGVFTDTQYF	TGTGCCAGCAGCCCGGGACTAGCGGGAGTTTTTACAGATACGCAGTATTTT
TRBJ1-3	14	TRBV20-1	-	-	CSATDSGSGNTIYF	TGCAGTGCCACAGACAGTGGCTCTGGAAACACCATATATTTT
TRBJ2-3	15	TRBV12-3/TRBV12-4	few	TRBD2	CASSTSGRTTDTQYF	TGTGCCAGCTCCACTAGCGGGAGGACCACAGATACGCAGTATTTT
TRBJ2-5	13	TRBV5-6	many	-	CASSVFIQETQYF	TGTGCCAGCAGCGTGTTCATACAAGAGACCCAGTACTTC
TRBJ1-6	14	TRBV20-1	once	TRBD1	CSALGQGARSPLHF	TGCAGTGCTTTAGGACAGGGGGCTAGATCACCCCTCCACTTT
TRBJ2-3	15	TRBV6-6	-	TRBD1	CASRTQGVHSDTQYF	TGTGCCAGCAGGACACAGGGGGTGCACTCAGATACGCAGTATTTT
TRBJ2-1	14	TRBV20-1	-	TRBD2	CSASPSGGSSEQFF	TGCAGTGCTAGTCCCAGCGGGGGGAGTAGTGAGCAGTTCTTC
TRBJ2-3	15	TRBV20-1	few	TRBD2	CSARDPLAGVDTQYF	TGCAGTGCTAGAGATCCCCTAGCGGGAGTCGATACGCAGTATTTT
TRBJ2-7	14	TRBV18	-	-	CASSPQGSGGEQYF	TGTGCCAGCTCACCGCAGGGAAGCGGAGGCGAGCAGTACTTC
TRBJ2-1	15	TRBV9	few	-	CASSVSAVPHNEQFF	TGTGCCAGCAGCGTCAGCGCGGTGCCTCACAATGAGCAGTTCTTC
TRBJ1-1	16	TRBV7-9	-	TRBD1	CASSLWSGTENTEAFF	TGTGCCAGCAGCTTATGGTCCGGGACAGAGAACACTGAAGCTTTCTTT